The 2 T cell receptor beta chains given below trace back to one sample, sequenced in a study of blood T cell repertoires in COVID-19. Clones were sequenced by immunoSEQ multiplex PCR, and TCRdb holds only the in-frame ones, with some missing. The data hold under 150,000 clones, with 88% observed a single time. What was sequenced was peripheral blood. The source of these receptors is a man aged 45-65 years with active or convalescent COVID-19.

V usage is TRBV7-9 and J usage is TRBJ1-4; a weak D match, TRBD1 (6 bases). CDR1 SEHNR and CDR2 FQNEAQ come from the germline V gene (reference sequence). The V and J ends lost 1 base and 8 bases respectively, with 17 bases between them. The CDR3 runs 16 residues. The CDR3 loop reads CASSLGGGRIGEKLFF. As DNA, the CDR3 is TGTGCCAGCAGCTTAGGTGGGGGCCGGATAGGAGAAAAACTGTTTTTT.

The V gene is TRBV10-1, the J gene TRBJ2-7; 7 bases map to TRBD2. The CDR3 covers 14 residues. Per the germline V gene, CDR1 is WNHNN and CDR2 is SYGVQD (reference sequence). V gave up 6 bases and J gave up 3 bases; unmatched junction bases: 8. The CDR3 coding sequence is TGCGCCAGCAGGGGGAGGGAGGGACTCTACGAGCAGTACTTC. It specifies CASRGREGLYEQYF.